These T cell receptor beta chains were read from a single sample in a study of patients and donors after allogeneic stem cell transplantation. Using its own MiXCR run on the RT-PCR reads, TCRdb lists one record per CDR3 protein. The sample has about 200,000 distinct CDR3 sequences; around 40% are singletons. What was sequenced was blood, either unsorted or a sorted T cell fraction (not recorded which). The origin of the receptors is a human donor who was either an allogeneic HSCT recipient or a stem cell or donor lymphocyte infusion donor (not recorded which). It is not recorded whose cells these are; they may come from a transplant donor. Each CDR3 is given with its conserved first and last residue. A D gene is named only where the DNA matches it firmly. The size entry is marked missing in some rows and otherwise reads once, few, many or a size class.

14	-	TRBJ2-2	TRBV5-1	few	CASSLEGNTGELFF	TGCGCCAGCAGCTTGGAGGGAAACACCGGGGAGCTGTTTTTT
13	TRBD2	TRBJ2-7	TRBV10-3	-	CAIRLAGAYEQYF	TGTGCCATCAGACTAGCGGGGGCCTACGAGCAGTACTTC
15	TRBD1	TRBJ1-2	TRBV7-2	-	CASSFRDRGIKGYTF	TGTGCCAGCAGCTTTCGGGACAGGGGGATAAAGGGCTACACCTTC
12	-	TRBJ2-7	TRBV12-3/TRBV12-4	-	CASSPRGYEQYF	TGTGCCAGCAGTCCCCGAGGGTACGAGCAGTACTTC
13	-	TRBJ1-1	TRBV29-1	once	CSVSSRLNTEAFF	TGCAGCGTTTCCTCTCGCCTGAACACTGAAGCTTTCTTT
15	-	TRBJ1-6	TRBV10-2	few	CASTGVSPPNSPLHF	TGCGCCAGCACGGGAGTTAGCCCCCCGAATTCACCCCTCCACTTT
13	-	TRBJ1-5	TRBV2	-	CASSDPARQPQHF	TGTGCCAGCAGTGACCCGGCGAGGCAGCCCCAGCATTTT
14	-	TRBJ2-3	TRBV4-3	few	CASSQDLLTDTQYF	TGCGCCAGCAGCCAAGATCTCCTCACAGATACGCAGTATTTT
13	-	TRBJ2-5	TRBV18	-	CASSPQLQETQYF	TGTGCCAGCTCACCGCAACTCCAAGAGACCCAGTACTTC
12	-	TRBJ2-7	TRBV6-6	medium-sized	CASSRGHYEQYF	TGTGCCAGCAGCCGGGGGCATTACGAGCAGTACTTC
15	-	TRBJ1-1	TRBV3-1	few	CASSPPSSGTVEAFF	TGTGCCAGCAGCCCCCCATCGTCGGGGACGGTTGAAGCTTTCTTT
11	-	TRBJ1-4	TRBV29-1	few	CSTSENEKLFF	TGCAGCACGTCCGAGAATGAAAAACTGTTTTTT
15	TRBD1	TRBJ1-3	TRBV6-5	-	CASRLDRAAGNTIYF	TGTGCCAGCAGATTGGACAGGGCAGCTGGAAACACCATATATTTT
14	TRBD2	TRBJ2-1	TRBV13	-	CASSRRGGPNEQFF	TGTGCCAGCAGCCGGCGGGGGGGCCCCAATGAGCAGTTCTTC
14	TRBD1	TRBJ1-6	TRBV27	few	CASSLRGHNSPLHF	TGTGCCAGCAGTCTCAGGGGGCATAATTCACCCCTCCACTTT
16	-	TRBJ2-2	TRBV6-4	-	CASSVLVGGPPGELFF	TGTGCCAGCAGTGTACTAGTCGGGGGACCACCCGGGGAGCTGTTTTTT
16	TRBD1	TRBJ1-2	TRBV10-3	few	CAIRSGQGLGNYGYTF	TGTGCCATCAGATCGGGACAGGGTTTAGGGAACTATGGCTACACCTTC
17	-	TRBJ2-7	TRBV20-1	few	CSARDRASSAPRNEQYF	TGCAGTGCTAGAGATAGGGCCTCCAGCGCCCCCCGAAACGAGCAGTACTTC
14	-	TRBJ2-7	TRBV11-2	few	CASSSMGLAYEQYF	TGTGCCAGCAGCTCGATGGGACTCGCGTACGAGCAGTACTTC
18	TRBD2	TRBJ2-1	TRBV20-1	-	CSARAVTSEKFSYNEQFF	TGCAGTGCTAGAGCGGTAACTAGCGAGAAGTTCTCCTACAATGAGCAGTTCTTC
13	-	TRBJ2-7	TRBV28	-	CASSSNRVYEQYF	TGTGCCAGCAGTTCCAATCGAGTCTACGAGCAGTACTTC
16	-	TRBJ1-3	TRBV21-1	-	CASSKVDRGAGNTIYF	TGTGCCAGCAGCAAAGTAGACAGGGGAGCTGGAAACACCATATATTTT
12	-	TRBJ2-3	TRBV5-1	-	CASSLGSDTQYF	TGCGCCAGCAGCTTGGGTTCAGATACGCAGTATTTT
13	-	TRBJ1-5	TRBV6-5	-	CASSRGAGQPQHF	TGTGCCAGCAGTAGGGGGGCAGGGCAGCCCCAGCATTTT
14	TRBD1	TRBJ2-3	TRBV24-1	once	CAASGRGFTDTQYF	TGTGCCGCCTCGGGCAGGGGGTTTACAGATACGCAGTATTTT
14	TRBD1	TRBJ1-1	TRBV6-5	-	CASSTWTGATEAFF	TGTGCCAGCAGTACCTGGACAGGGGCCACTGAAGCTTTCTTT
16	-	TRBJ1-5	TRBV3-1	-	CASSQGGGWGNQPQHF	TGTGCCAGCAGCCAAGGCGGAGGATGGGGCAATCAGCCCCAGCATTTT
15	-	TRBJ1-3	TRBV12-3/TRBV12-4	few	CASRPQGYSGNTIYF	TGTGCCAGCAGACCTCAGGGTTACTCTGGAAACACCATATATTTT
14	TRBD1	TRBJ1-5	TRBV28	-	CASSYTGANQPQHF	TGTGCCAGCAGTTACACAGGGGCTAATCAGCCCCAGCATTTT
16	-	TRBJ1-2	TRBV4-2	few	CASSQDPGQLGYGYTF	TGTGCCAGCAGCCAAGATCCCGGACAGCTTGGCTATGGCTACACCTTC
13	-	TRBJ1-1	TRBV7-2	few	CASSPGGGSEAFF	TGTGCCAGCAGCCCCGGGGGCGGGAGCGAAGCTTTCTTT
13	TRBD1	TRBJ1-4	TRBV12-3/TRBV12-4	-	CASSMGQGAELFF	TGTGCCAGCAGTATGGGACAGGGGGCGGAACTGTTTTTT
13	-	TRBJ1-5	TRBV5-6	few	CASSLYANQPQHF	TGTGCCAGCAGCTTGTATGCCAATCAGCCCCAGCATTTT